This TCR beta chain was sequenced during a study of blood T cells in healthy people across ages. Study observations and caveats: Diversity was estimated from one million T cells, and these estimates were considered underestimates. In long-lived donors, naive CD4+ cell counts and diversity exceeded those of aged donors.

A sample-barcoded 5' primer and a J-beta primer mix were used in a second PCR of about 6 to 12 cycles. Each cDNA molecule carried a tag from a template-switch adaptor that contained 12 random nucleotides. Via MiXCR, TCRdb re-called the 5' RACE reads, giving one row per CDR3 protein. The sample includes about 900,000 distinct CDR3 sequences, about 59% of them seen just once. For this clonotype: No antigen is known for it.

Total RNA extracted from each sample amounted to at least 5 micrograms. The length of the CDR3 is 15 residues. V shed 0 bases and J shed 9 bases, with 12 bases lying between them. Germline-derived CDR1 and CDR2 are LGHDT and YNNKEL (reference sequence). The sequenced material came from blood. This TCR came from a man between 25 and 39 years old in good health. The chain is built from TRBV3-1 and TRBJ1-6, with a possible D match to TRBD1 (6 bases). The CDR3 sequence is CASSQDGGRASPLHF. As DNA, the CDR3 is TGTGCCAGCAGCCAAGATGGGGGCAGGGCTTCACCCCTCCACTTT.